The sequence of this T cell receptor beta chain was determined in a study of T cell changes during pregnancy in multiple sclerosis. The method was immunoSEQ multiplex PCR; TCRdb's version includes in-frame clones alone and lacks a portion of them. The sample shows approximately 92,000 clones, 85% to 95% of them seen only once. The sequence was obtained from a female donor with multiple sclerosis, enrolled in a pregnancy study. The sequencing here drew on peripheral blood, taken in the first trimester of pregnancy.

The CDR3 DNA is TGTGCCAGCAGTTTGTTGTCGGGACAGGCGCCTTACGAGCAGTACTTC. Protein sequence: CASSLLSGQAPYEQYF. The chain combines TRBV28 with TRBJ2-7, with TRBD1 matching over 8 bases. With V trimmed by 3 bases and J by 4 bases, 11 bases remained unmatched. Germline lookup yields CDR1 MDHEN and CDR2 SYDVKM. The CDR3 is made up of 16 amino acids.